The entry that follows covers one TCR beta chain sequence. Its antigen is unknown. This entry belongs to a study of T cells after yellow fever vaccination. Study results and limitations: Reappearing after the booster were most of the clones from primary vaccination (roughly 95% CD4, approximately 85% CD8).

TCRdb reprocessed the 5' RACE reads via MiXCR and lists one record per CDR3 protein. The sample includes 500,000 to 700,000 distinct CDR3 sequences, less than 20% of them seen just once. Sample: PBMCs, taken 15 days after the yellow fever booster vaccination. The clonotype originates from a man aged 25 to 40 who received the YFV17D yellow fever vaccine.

The CDR3 bases are TGTGCCAGCAGCCTGTGGACTAGCGGGAGATCGAATGAGCAGTTCTTC. Protein: CASSLWTSGRSNEQFF. The chain recombines TRBV7-2 with TRBJ2-1; the match to TRBD2 covers 13 bases. The germline V gene has CDR1 SGHTA and CDR2 FQGNSA. Trimming cost V 5 bases and J 7 bases; bases outside gene matches: 8. The CDR3 totals 16 residues. Combining the CDR3 with reference TRBV7-2 and TRBJ2-1 gives the whole variable domain GAGVSQSPSNKVTEKGKDVELRCDPISGHTALYWYRQSLGQGLEFLIYFQGNSAPDKSGLPSDRFSAERTGGSVSTLTIQRTQQEDSAVYLCASSLWTSGRSNEQFFGPGTRLTVL.